These 11 T cell receptor beta chains share one sample of origin, sequenced in a study of T cell responses to AZD1222 COVID-19 vaccine. Sequencing used immunoSEQ multiplex PCR; TCRdb keeps in-frame clones, though not all of them. This table has 90,000 to 150,000 clones, around 89% appearing once. The sequences come from peripheral blood, collected 28 days after the second AZD1222 dose. The receptors were gathered from an adult who received the AZD1222 COVID-19 vaccine.

This clone was picked up one time. The chain is built from TRBV10-3 and TRBJ1-2, with no clear D. Trimming stripped 3 bases from V and 1 base from J, with 6 bases between. CDR3 length: 13 amino acids. CDR1 is ENHRY and CDR2 is SYGVKD in the germline V gene. In DNA, the CDR3 is TGTGCCATCAGTGAACACGGTAACTATGGCTACACCTTC. Residues: CAISEHGNYGYTF.

The rearrangement links TRBV6-5 to TRBJ2-5; 7 bases fit TRBD1. The junction had 7 bases not matched to a gene; V was cut back by 0 bases and J by 3 bases. CDR3 length: 16 amino acids. Germline CDR1 is MNHEY and CDR2 is SVGAGI. The CDR3 is CASSYSAGGSEETQYF. DNA of the CDR3: TGTGCCAGCAGTTACTCTGCAGGGGGTTCGGAAGAGACCCAGTACTTC.

The genes are TRBV15 and TRBJ1-1; D not resolved. Trimming took off 3 bases at V and 10 bases at J, with 15 bases between the two ends. This CDR3 is 13 amino acids long. CDR1 and CDR2 from the germline V gene are LNHNV and YYDKDF (reference sequence). The CDR3 sequence is CATSRERGLGAFF. Here the CDR3 DNA reads TGTGCCACCAGCAGGGAAAGAGGCCTGGGAGCTTTCTTT.

The chain has TRBV9 and TRBJ2-5; 7 nucleotides line up with TRBD1. V was pared by 4 bases and J by 2 bases, with 5 bases of the junction left unmatched. Germline lookup yields CDR1 SGDLS and CDR2 YYNGEE. CDR3 size: 14 residues. The CDR3 region is CASSLAGGQETQYF. The DNA for the CDR3 is TGTGCCAGCAGCTTAGCAGGGGGTCAAGAGACCCAGTACTTC.

This chain connects TRBV5-6 to TRBJ1-2; D is uncertain. The V end lost 4 bases, the J end lost 7 bases, and 17 bases lay between the germline ends. CDR1 is SGHDT, CDR2 YYEEEE, per germline. This CDR3 is 14 amino acids long. The CDR3 loop is CASSRMTLMGGYTF. The CDR3, as DNA: TGTGCCAGCAGCCGTATGACCCTGATGGGTGGCTACACCTTC. Full variable domain (remainder filled in from reference TRBV5-6 and TRBJ1-2): DAGVTQSPTHLIKTRGQQVTLRCSPKSGHDTVSWYQQALGQGPQFIFQYYEEEERQRGNFPDRFSGHQFPNYSSELNVNALLLGDSALYLCASSRMTLMGGYTFGSGTRLTVV.

The rearrangement joins TRBV2 to TRBJ2-7; D unresolved. V lost 6 bases and J 5 bases, leaving 5 bases between the germline ends. The CDR3 loop spans 10 amino acids. CDR1 SNHLY and CDR2 FYNNEI come from the germline V gene. Here the CDR3 reads CASRGHEQYF. For the CDR3, the DNA is TGTGCCAGCAGGGGCCACGAGCAGTACTTC.

This rearrangement joins TRBV28 to TRBJ2-7; D perhaps matches TRBD2 (6 bases). There are 13 residues in the CDR3. Germline lookup yields CDR1 MDHEN and CDR2 SYDVKM. V lost 0 bases and J lost 3, with 6 bases in between. CDR3 region: CASSLWGGYEQYF. CDR3 in DNA: TGTGCCAGCAGTTTATGGGGGGGCTACGAGCAGTACTTC.

The V and J genes are TRBV5-1 and TRBJ2-4; weak D call: TRBD1 (6 bases). Germline V CDR1 and CDR2: SGHRS, YFSETQ. CDR3 length: 15 amino acids. Trimming took 0 bases from V and 6 from J, leaving 13 bases between them. The CDR3 reads CASSLDGGAGNIQYF. CDR3 sequence (DNA): TGCGCCAGCAGCTTGGATGGGGGCGCAGGAAACATTCAGTACTTC.

CDR3 in DNA: TGTGCCTGGGACCTTGTGGGCACAGACAATGAGCAGTTCTTC. It is translated as CAWDLVGTDNEQFF. V gene TRBV30 combines with J gene TRBJ2-1; no reliable D call. V was trimmed by 5 bases and J by 5 bases, leaving 16 bases between them. Germline assignment: CDR1 GTSNPN and CDR2 SVGIG (reference sequence). The CDR3 sequence is 14 residues long. Looking up the rest from reference TRBV30 and TRBJ2-1 gives the full variable domain: SQTIHQWPATLVQPVGSPLSLECTVEGTSNPNLYWYRQAAGRGLQLLFYSVGIGQISSEVPQNLSASRPQDRQFILSSKKLLLSDSGFYLCAWDLVGTDNEQFFGPGTRLTVL.

The chain carries TRBV13 and TRBJ1-2; 10 nucleotides align to TRBD1. The CDR3 loop spans 16 amino acids. The J segment lost 4 bases and the V segment lost 3 bases, leaving 8 bases of the junction unmatched. Germline V gene data show CDR1 as PRHDT and CDR2 as FYEKMQ (reference sequence). The CDR3 reads CASSFDRGRGSYGYTF. Here the CDR3 DNA reads TGTGCCAGCAGCTTTGACAGGGGGCGCGGTTCCTATGGCTACACCTTC. Using reference TRBV13 and TRBJ1-2 for the parts outside the CDR3, the full variable domain is AAGVIQSPRHLIKEKRETATLKCYPIPRHDTVYWYQQGPGQDPQFLISFYEKMQSDKGSIPDRFSAQQFSDYHSELNMSSLELGDSALYFCASSFDRGRGSYGYTFGSGTRLTVV.

This clone was recorded a few times. V gene TRBV27 combines with J gene TRBJ1-1; perhaps TRBD1 as D (5 bases). The V end was cut by 6 bases, the J end by 5 bases, with 13 bases between. The CDR3 has 13 residues. CDR1 and CDR2 from the germline V gene are MNHEY and SMNVEV (reference sequence). CDR3 region: CASSFQGNTEAFF. The CDR3 DNA is TGTGCCAGCAGCTTCCAGGGTAATACTGAAGCTTTCTTT.